This paragraph covers one T cell receptor (beta chain) sequence. Per germline, CDR1 SGHNT and CDR2 YYREEE (reference sequence). J gave up 5 bases and V 3 bases, and 13 bases lay outside the gene matches. The CDR3 consists of 18 residues. The data stem from a study of technical replicates of blood from several donors. The assay was immunoSEQ multiplex PCR, and TCRdb's table has in-frame clones only and misses some. The table records around 100,000 clones, approximately 96% of them present only once. Sequencing input: T cells isolated from PBMCs. The receptor was isolated from a human donor in good health. The chain recombines TRBV5-4 with TRBJ2-1, with TRBD2 matching 11 bases. CDR3 sequence (DNA): TGTGCCAGCAGCTCGGATACTAGCGGGAGTTTGGACCACAATGAGCAGTTCTTC. This translates into CASSSDTSGSLDHNEQFF.